This record concerns one T cell receptor beta chain sequence. The CDR3 spans 17 residues. Between the trimmed V and J ends, which lost 1 base and 1 base, there was a span of 14 bases. Looked up from germline, CDR1 is SGHNT and CDR2 is YYREEE (reference sequence). These data originate in a study of blood T cell repertoires in COVID-19. Clones were sequenced by immunoSEQ multiplex PCR, and TCRdb holds only the in-frame ones, with some missing. The sample lists roughly 340,000 clones, over 70% occurring once. This sequence joins TRBV5-4 and TRBJ2-2, with D tentatively TRBD1 (5 bases). Source material: peripheral blood. The receptor comes from a woman aged 45-65 years with COVID-19, enrolled during active disease. The CDR3 is CASSLRDRPLNTGELFF. The CDR3 coding sequence is TGTGCCAGCAGCTTGCGCGACAGACCTCTGAACACCGGGGAGCTGTTTTTT. Based on the CDR3 plus reference TRBV5-4 and TRBJ2-2, the full variable domain is ETGVTQSPTHLIKTRGQQVTLRCSSQSGHNTVSWYQQALGQGPQFIFQYYREEENGRGNFPPRFSGLQFPNYSSELNVNALELDDSALYLCASSLRDRPLNTGELFFGEGSRLTVL.